This T cell receptor (beta chain) was sequenced for a study of CD8+CD57+ T cells in acquired aplastic anemia. Overall study: Sorted CD4+ and CD8+ cells yielded approximately 3.4 ug of DNA on average.

This clonotype was counted only a few times. Antigen unknown. Study-wide results and caveats: Overlapping CD8+ CDR3 repertoires of patients and controls contained some 27 shared sequences. Significant differences in CD8+ Simpson's diversity were not observed between patients and controls.

Genomic DNA was employed as the template in profiling TCR beta VDJ and CDR3. MiXCR, applied by TCRdb to the reads, yields one record per CDR3 protein. Of 150,000 to 200,000 distinct CDR3 sequences listed, roughly 64% were seen once; the top ten hold around 42%. This clonotype originated in a human donor with severe aplastic anemia or a healthy control (not recorded which). Sample: sorted CD4+, CD8+, or CD8+CD57+ T cells (not recorded which) from PBMCs.

The CDR3 DNA reads as TGTGCCAGTGGAGGACTTCGAGGAAATGAGCAGTTCTTC. It translates to CASGGLRGNEQFF. The chain links TRBV7-9 to TRBJ2-1; tentative D call: TRBD2 (5 bases). The CDR3 has 13 residues. In germline, CDR1 is SEHNR, CDR2 FQNEAQ (reference sequence). V lost 9 bases and J 7 bases, leaving 16 bases between the germline ends.